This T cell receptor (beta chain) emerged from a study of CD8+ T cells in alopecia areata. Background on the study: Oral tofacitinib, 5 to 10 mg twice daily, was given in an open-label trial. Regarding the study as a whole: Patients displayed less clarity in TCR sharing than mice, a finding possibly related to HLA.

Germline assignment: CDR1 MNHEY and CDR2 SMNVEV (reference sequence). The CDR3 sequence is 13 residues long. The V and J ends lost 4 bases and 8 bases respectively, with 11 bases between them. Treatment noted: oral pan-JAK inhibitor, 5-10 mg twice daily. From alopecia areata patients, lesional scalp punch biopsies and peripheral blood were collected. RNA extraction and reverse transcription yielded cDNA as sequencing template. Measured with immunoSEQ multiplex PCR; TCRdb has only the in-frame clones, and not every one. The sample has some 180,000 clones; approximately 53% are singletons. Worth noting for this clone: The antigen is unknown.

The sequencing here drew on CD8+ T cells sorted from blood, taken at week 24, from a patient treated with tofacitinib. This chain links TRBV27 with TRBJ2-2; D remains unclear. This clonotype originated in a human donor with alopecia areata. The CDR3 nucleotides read TGTGCCAGCAGTTGGACGGACGGAGGGGAGCTGTTTTTT. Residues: CASSWTDGGELFF.